One and the same sample provided the 12 T cell receptor beta chains below, sequenced in a study of blood T cell repertoires in COVID-19. Profiling relied on immunoSEQ multiplex PCR, and the TCRdb table lists in-frame clones only, not all of them. Here the sample spans fewer than 200,000 clones, around 80% being singletons. Sequencing was carried out using peripheral blood. The origin of the receptors is a man between 65 and 85 years old with active or convalescent COVID-19.

The gene calls are TRBV9 and TRBJ1-2, with 10 bases fitting TRBD1. Germline V lookup: CDR1 SGDLS, CDR2 YYNGEE. The CDR3 length is 14 residues. The V gene end was trimmed by 2 bases and the J gene end by 3 bases; junction bases not matched to a gene: 1. The DNA for the CDR3 is TGTGCCAGCAGCGTTGGACAGGGGGACTATGGCTACACCTTC. It specifies CASSVGQGDYGYTF.

The V and J genes are TRBV4-3 and TRBJ2-2; 8 bases are a match to TRBD1. The V and J ends lost 2 bases and 4 bases, in that order; junction bases with no gene match: 6. CDR3 length equals 16 residues. The V gene's germline CDR1 is LGHNA and CDR2 YSLEER. The CDR3 loop reads CASSQSGGDLTGELFF. DNA for the CDR3: TGCGCCAGCAGCCAATCAGGGGGCGACCTCACCGGGGAGCTGTTTTTT.

V and J are TRBV27 and TRBJ2-7, with D perhaps matching TRBD1 (6 bases). CDR1 is MNHEY and CDR2 is SMNVEV in the germline V gene (reference sequence). V gave up 5 bases and J gave up 3 bases, with 17 bases separating them. The length of the CDR3 is 15 residues. The CDR3 is CASSKRGSLFYEQYF. Written as DNA, the CDR3 is TGTGCCAGCAGTAAAAGGGGGAGTCTATTCTACGAGCAGTACTTC.

This chain links TRBV5-1 with TRBJ2-7; TRBD1 matches 9 bases. The CDR3 sequence is 16 residues long. J was trimmed by 3 bases and V by 0 bases; bases with no gene match: 7. Germline loops: CDR1 SGHRS, CDR2 YFSETQ. In DNA, the CDR3 is TGCGCCAGCAGCTTGGCGGGGACAGGGAACCTCTACGAGCAGTACTTC. Protein product: CASSLAGTGNLYEQYF.

This chain links TRBV7-2 with TRBJ1-2; D possibly corresponds to TRBD1 (5 bases). The CDR3 runs to 15 residues. The germline gives CDR1 SGHTA, CDR2 FQGNSA. Trimming pared 2 bases from V and 3 bases from J, leaving 13 bases between. CDR3 bases: TGTGCCAGCAGCTTAACGGCACAGGACGACTATGGCTACACCTTC. Translated: CASSLTAQDDYGYTF.

The rearrangement uses TRBV5-4 and TRBJ1-1; the match to TRBD1 covers 7 bases. CDR3 length equals 15 residues. The V gene's germline CDR1 is SGHNT and CDR2 YYREEE (reference sequence). The V segment lost 4 bases and the J segment 1 base; nucleotides outside the gene matches: 7. Written as DNA, the CDR3 is TGTGCCAGCAGCAAGGGGACAGACGCGAACACTGAAGCTTTCTTT. This sequence encodes CASSKGTDANTEAFF.

The rearrangement links TRBV19 to TRBJ1-2, with D unresolved. V dropped 0 bases and J dropped 6 bases, with 11 bases sitting between them. The CDR3 loop spans 14 amino acids. Germline CDR1 LNHDA, CDR2 SQIVND (reference sequence). In DNA form, the CDR3 reads TGTGCCAGTAGTATAGAGGCGCGGGGTAATGGCTACACCTTC. The encoded protein is CASSIEARGNGYTF.

The J gene is TRBJ2-1, the V gene TRBV6-4, with TRBD2 matching over 7 bases. The germline V gene has CDR1 MRHNA and CDR2 SNTAGT. The J segment lost 6 bases and the V segment lost 4 bases, leaving 6 bases of the junction unmatched. This CDR3 is 14 amino acids long. CDR3 sequence: CASSVGLGFNEQFF. The DNA for the CDR3 is TGTGCCAGCAGTGTAGGACTAGGCTTCAATGAGCAGTTCTTC.

The V call is TRBV5-5, the J call TRBJ1-2, with 10 bases that match TRBD1. The CDR3 is 16 residues long. V was pared by 0 bases and J by 4 bases, with 6 bases of the junction left unmatched. Germline-derived CDR1 and CDR2 are SGHKS and YYEKEE (reference sequence). As DNA, the CDR3 is TGTGCCAGCAGCTTGGCCGAGGACAGGGGGATCTATGGCTACACCTTC. This gives the protein CASSLAEDRGIYGYTF.

The CDR3 spells CAWGPDRRADTQYF. CDR3 DNA sequence: TGTGCCTGGGGGCCGGACAGGCGGGCAGATACGCAGTATTTT. The genes are TRBV30 and TRBJ2-3, with TRBD1 identical over 7 bases. In germline, CDR1 is GTSNPN, CDR2 SVGIG (reference sequence). The CDR3 extends over 14 amino acids. V lost 5 bases to trimming and J lost 4 bases; unmatched junction nucleotides: 9.

The chain carries TRBV7-6 and TRBJ2-7, with 9 bases matching TRBD1. The V and J ends lost 1 base and 4 bases, in that order; junction bases with no gene match: 2. Germline CDR1 and CDR2: SGHVS and FNYEAQ. The CDR3 has 14 residues. The CDR3 region has the DNA TGTGCCAGCAGCTTAGGGGGACAGGGTTACGAGCAGTACTTC. Amino acids: CASSLGGQGYEQYF.

The rearrangement joins TRBV5-1 to TRBJ2-2, with D possibly being TRBD1 (6 bases). Germline V lookup: CDR1 SGHRS, CDR2 YFSETQ. This CDR3 comprises 14 residues. Trimming left V 4 bases short and J 7 bases short, with 14 bases between. The CDR3 DNA is TGCGCCAGCAGCAATCTCCCGGACAGCGGGGAGCTGTTTTTT. Translated: CASSNLPDSGELFF.